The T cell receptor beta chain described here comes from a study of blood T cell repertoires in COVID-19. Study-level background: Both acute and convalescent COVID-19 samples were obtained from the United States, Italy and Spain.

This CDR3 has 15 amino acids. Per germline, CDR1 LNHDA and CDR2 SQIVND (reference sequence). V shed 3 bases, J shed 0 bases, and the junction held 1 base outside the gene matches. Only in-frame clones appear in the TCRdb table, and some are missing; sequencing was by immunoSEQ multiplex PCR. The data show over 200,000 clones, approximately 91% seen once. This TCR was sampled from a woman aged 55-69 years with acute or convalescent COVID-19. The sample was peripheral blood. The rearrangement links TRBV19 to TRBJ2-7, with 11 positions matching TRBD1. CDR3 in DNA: TGTGCCAGTAGTATTGGACAGGGGGCCTCCTACGAGCAGTACTTC. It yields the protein CASSIGQGASYEQYF.